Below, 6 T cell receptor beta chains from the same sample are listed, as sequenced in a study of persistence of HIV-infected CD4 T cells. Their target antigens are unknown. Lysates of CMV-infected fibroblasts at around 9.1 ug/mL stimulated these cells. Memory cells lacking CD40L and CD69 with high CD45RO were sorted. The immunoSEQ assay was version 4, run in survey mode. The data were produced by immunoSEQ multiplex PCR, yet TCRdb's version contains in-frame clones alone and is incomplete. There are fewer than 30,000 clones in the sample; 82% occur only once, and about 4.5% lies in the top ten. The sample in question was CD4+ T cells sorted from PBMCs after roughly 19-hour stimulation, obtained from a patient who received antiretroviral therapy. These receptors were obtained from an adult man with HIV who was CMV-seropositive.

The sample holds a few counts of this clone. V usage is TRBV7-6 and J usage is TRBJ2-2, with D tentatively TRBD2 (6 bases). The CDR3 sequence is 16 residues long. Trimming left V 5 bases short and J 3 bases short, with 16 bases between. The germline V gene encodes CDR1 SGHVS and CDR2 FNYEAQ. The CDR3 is CASSPWGGGDTGELFF. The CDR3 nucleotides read TGTGCCAGCAGCCCCTGGGGAGGCGGGGACACCGGGGAGCTGTTTTTT.

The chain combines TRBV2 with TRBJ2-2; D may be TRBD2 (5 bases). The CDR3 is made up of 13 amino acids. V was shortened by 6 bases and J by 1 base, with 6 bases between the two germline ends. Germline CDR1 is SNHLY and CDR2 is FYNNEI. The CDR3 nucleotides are TGTGCCAGCAGGGAGGAGAACACCGGGGAGCTGTTTTTT. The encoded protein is CASREENTGELFF.

CDR3 in DNA: TGCGCCAGCAGGAACGGAACTAATGAAAAACTGTTTTTT. Its translation is CASRNGTNEKLFF. The chain is built from TRBV10-2 and TRBJ1-4; no firm D call. Trimming cost V 6 bases and J 1 base, with 6 bases left between them. Germline V lookup: CDR1 WSHSY, CDR2 SAAADI. The CDR3 contains 13 residues.

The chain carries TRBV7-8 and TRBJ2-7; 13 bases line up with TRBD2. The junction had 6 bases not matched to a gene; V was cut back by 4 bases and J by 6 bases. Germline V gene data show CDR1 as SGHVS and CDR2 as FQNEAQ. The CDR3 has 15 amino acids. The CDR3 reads CASSSRLAGGPEQYF. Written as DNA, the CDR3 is TGTGCCAGCAGCTCAAGACTAGCGGGGGGTCCCGAGCAGTACTTC.

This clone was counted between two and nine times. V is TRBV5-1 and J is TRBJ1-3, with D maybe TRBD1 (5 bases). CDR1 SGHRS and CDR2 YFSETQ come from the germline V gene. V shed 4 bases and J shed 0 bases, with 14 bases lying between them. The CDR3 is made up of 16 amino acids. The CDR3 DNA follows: TGCGCCAGCAGCGCGCTATTACAGGACTCTGGAAACACCATATATTTT. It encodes CASSALLQDSGNTIYF.

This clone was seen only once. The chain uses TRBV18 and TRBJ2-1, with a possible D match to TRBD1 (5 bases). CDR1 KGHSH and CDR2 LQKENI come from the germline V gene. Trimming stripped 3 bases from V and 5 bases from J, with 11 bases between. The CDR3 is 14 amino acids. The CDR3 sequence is CASSPSRENNEQFF. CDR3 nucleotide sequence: TGTGCCAGCTCACCTAGCAGGGAAAACAATGAGCAGTTCTTC.